This entry lists 21 T cell receptor beta chains sequenced from one sample in a study of shared clonotypes between healthy human individuals. Measured with immunoSEQ multiplex PCR; TCRdb has only the in-frame clones, and not every one. The table records 1,500,000 or so clones, around 97% of them present only once. The sample was naive CD4+ T cells sorted from blood. Subset reported: CD45RA+ positively selected. These receptors came from a man aged 30 to 45 in good health.

The V and J genes are TRBV15 and TRBJ1-4; D remains unclear. The germline gives CDR1 LNHNV, CDR2 YYDKDF (reference sequence). This CDR3 spans 15 amino acids. V was shortened by 4 bases and J by 0 bases, with 9 bases between the two germline ends. This chain's CDR3 is CATSTEGATNEKLFF. CDR3 bases: TGTGCCACCAGCACGGAGGGTGCAACTAATGAAAAACTGTTTTTT.

V and J are TRBV5-4 and TRBJ1-4; weak D call: TRBD1 (5 bases). Germline V gene lookup returns CDR1 SGHNT and CDR2 YYREEE (reference sequence). CDR3 length: 13 amino acids. V was cut by 3 bases and J by 7 bases, with 10 bases left in between. The CDR3 region has the DNA TGTGCCAGCAGCTCCGGCGGGGCTGAAAAACTGTTTTTT. As protein: CASSSGGAEKLFF.

The chain couples TRBV29-1 to TRBJ2-7; 11 nucleotides align to TRBD1. Per the germline V gene, CDR1 is SQVTM and CDR2 is ANQGSEA. The V and J ends lost 8 bases and 5 bases, in that order; junction bases with no gene match: 11. The CDR3 totals 14 residues. The CDR3 is CSTASRDRGDEQYF. The CDR3 DNA follows: TGCAGCACTGCCAGCCGGGACAGGGGGGACGAGCAGTACTTC.

V is TRBV2 and J is TRBJ1-2; D unclear. CDR1 is SNHLY and CDR2 is FYNNEI in the germline V gene. CDR3 size: 18 residues. V was pared by 1 base and J by 8 bases, with 26 bases between. CDR3 sequence: CASSEGRQAVWSLRGYTF. CDR3 DNA: TGTGCCAGCAGTGAAGGTCGGCAGGCTGTTTGGAGCCTGAGGGGCTACACCTTC.

This rearrangement joins TRBV14 to TRBJ2-3, with 13 nucleotides matching TRBD2. With 4 bases clipped from V and 8 bases from J, the junction kept 9 bases outside the gene matches. The V gene's germline CDR1 is SGHDN and CDR2 FVKESK. This CDR3 is built from 16 residues. CDR3 residues: CASSRNGLAGASTQYF. The DNA for the CDR3 is TGTGCCAGCAGCCGCAACGGACTAGCGGGGGCGTCTACGCAGTATTTT. Full variable domain (remainder filled in from reference TRBV14 and TRBJ2-3): EAGVTQFPSHSVIEKGQTVTLRCDPISGHDNLYWYRRVMGKEIKFLLHFVKESKQDESGMPNNRFLAERTGGTYSTLKVQPAELEDSGVYFCASSRNGLAGASTQYFGPGTRLTVL.

The rearrangement joins TRBV30 to TRBJ2-1; weak D call: TRBD2 (6 bases). The CDR3 sequence is 12 residues long. V shed 5 bases and J shed 5 bases, with 10 bases lying between them. Looked up from germline, CDR1 is GTSNPN and CDR2 is SVGIG (reference sequence). CDR3 sequence: CAWGGGHNEQFF. The CDR3 DNA follows: TGTGCCTGGGGGGGAGGTCACAATGAGCAGTTCTTC.

The chain carries TRBV25-1 and TRBJ1-4; D perhaps matches TRBD1 (5 bases). This CDR3 region has 14 residues. V shed 8 bases and J shed 5 bases, with 15 bases lying between them. The V gene's germline CDR1 is MGHDK and CDR2 SYGVNS. The CDR3 loop reads CASGVDSLNEKLFF. The CDR3 bases are TGTGCCAGCGGGGTAGACAGCCTCAATGAAAAACTGTTTTTT.

V is TRBV7-9 and J is TRBJ2-5; D is ambiguous. The CDR3 runs to 13 residues. V gave up 3 bases and J gave up 10 bases, with 15 bases separating them. Per the germline V gene, CDR1 is SEHNR and CDR2 is FQNEAQ (reference sequence). This CDR3 is CASSFESPGGQYF. The CDR3 nucleotides are TGTGCCAGCAGCTTTGAATCCCCAGGTGGCCAGTACTTC.

V is TRBV18 and J is TRBJ2-1, with D hard to call. Germline V lookup: CDR1 KGHSH, CDR2 LQKENI. The CDR3 has 14 residues. Trimming removed 4 bases from V and 2 bases from J, with 9 bases in between. The CDR3 loop reads CASSLSATYNEQFF. The CDR3 coding sequence is TGTGCCAGCTCACTATCTGCGACCTACAATGAGCAGTTCTTC.

This rearrangement joins TRBV28 to TRBJ1-1; 12 bases match TRBD1. Trimming at V came to 5 bases and at J to 5 bases, leaving 6 bases not matched to a gene. Germline assignment: CDR1 MDHEN and CDR2 SYDVKM. The CDR3 is 15 residues long. The CDR3 region is CASSDLGQGATEAFF. CDR3 in DNA: TGTGCCAGCAGTGATCTGGGACAGGGGGCGACTGAAGCTTTCTTT.

This sequence joins TRBV6-6 and TRBJ1-5, with TRBD1 matching 7 bases. The CDR3 runs 16 residues. Germline V lookup: CDR1 MNHNY, CDR2 SVGAGI (reference sequence). Trimming removed 0 bases from V and 3 bases from J; junction bases left unmatched: 5. CDR3 sequence (DNA): TGTGCCAGCAGTTACTCGACAGGGAGACACAATCAGCCCCAGCATTTT. This gives the protein CASSYSTGRHNQPQHF.

V is TRBV7-9 and J is TRBJ2-5; D not certain. The CDR3 consists of 14 residues. V gave up 6 bases and J gave up 0 bases, with 11 bases separating them. The germline V gene has CDR1 SEHNR and CDR2 FQNEAQ (reference sequence). CDR3 sequence (DNA): TGTGCCAGCAGTTCAGGATCGTACCAAGAGACCCAGTACTTC. Protein: CASSSGSYQETQYF.

V gene TRBV19 combines with J gene TRBJ2-7; D perhaps matches TRBD1 (5 bases). V was clipped by 6 bases and J by 2 bases, with 11 bases between them. CDR1 and CDR2 from the germline V gene are LNHDA and SQIVND (reference sequence). This CDR3 is built from 13 residues. The CDR3 sequence is CASRNQGTYEQYF. For the CDR3, the DNA is TGTGCCAGTAGGAACCAGGGAACCTACGAGCAGTACTTC.

The rearrangement joins TRBV18 to TRBJ2-7, with 8 bases identical to TRBD2. The germline CDR1 and CDR2 sequences are KGHSH and LQKENI. The trim removed 6 bases at V and 0 bases at J, leaving 4 bases unmatched. The CDR3 spans 14 residues. The CDR3 loop is CASSSGEGSYEQYF. The CDR3 region has the DNA TGTGCCAGCTCTAGCGGGGAGGGCTCCTACGAGCAGTACTTC.

The chain recombines TRBV7-8 with TRBJ2-7; no reliable D call. The CDR3 has 14 residues. Trimming pared 1 base from V and 0 bases from J, leaving 7 bases between. The germline gives CDR1 SGHVS, CDR2 FQNEAQ. CDR3 in DNA: TGTGCCAGCAGCTTAGGGCGGTACTCCTACGAGCAGTACTTC. Protein sequence: CASSLGRYSYEQYF. The entire variable domain, with the rest obtained from reference TRBV7-8 and TRBJ2-7, is as follows: GAGVSQSPRYKVAKRGQDVALRCDPISGHVSLFWYQQALGQGPEFLTYFQNEAQLDKSGLPSDRFFAERPEGSVSTLKIQRTQQEDSAVYLCASSLGRYSYEQYFGPGTRLTVT.

This clone came up once. The chain employs TRBV11-3 and TRBJ2-5; 9 bases match TRBD1. The CDR3 has 16 amino acids. CDR1 is SGHNT and CDR2 is YENEEA in the germline V gene. V trimming: 5 bases; J trimming: 5 bases; junction bases outside the gene matches: 12. The CDR3 nucleotides are TGTGCCAGCAGCCCCGGGACAGGGTCACGTTGGGAGACCCAGTACTTC. It encodes CASSPGTGSRWETQYF.

The V call is TRBV6-1, the J call TRBJ2-3; D ambiguous. The CDR3 consists of 13 residues. The germline V and J ends were trimmed by 6 bases and 4 bases, with 11 bases remaining between them. CDR1 and CDR2 from the germline V gene are MNHNS and SASEGT. The CDR3 reads CASSDITADTQYF. CDR3 coding DNA: TGTGCCAGCAGCGACATTACGGCAGATACGCAGTATTTT.

The chain links TRBV28 to TRBJ2-7; D ambiguous. Trimming shortened V by 3 bases and J by 0 bases, and 9 bases separated the two germline ends. Germline V gene sequence: CDR1 MDHEN, CDR2 SYDVKM. The CDR3 runs 14 residues. The CDR3 DNA reads TGTGCCAGCAGTTTGGGCCCACCCTCCTACGAGCAGTACTTC. Translating it yields CASSLGPPSYEQYF.

In regard to this clone: Different DNA sequences within this sample yield the same CDR3. The genes are TRBV5-1 and TRBJ2-1; TRBD2 matches at 7 bases. The CDR3 extends over 12 amino acids. CDR1 and CDR2 (germline): SGHRS, YFSETQ. V was pared by 4 bases and J by 7 bases, with 2 bases of the junction left unmatched. Here the CDR3 reads CASSLAANEQFF. The CDR3 region has the DNA TGCGCCAGCAGCCTAGCGGCTAATGAGCAGTTCTTC.

The chain is built from TRBV5-1 and TRBJ2-6, with 8 bases matching TRBD1. Germline V gene sequence: CDR1 SGHRS, CDR2 YFSETQ. J gave up 0 bases and V 0 bases, and 8 bases lay outside the gene matches. There are 19 residues in the CDR3. CDR3 DNA sequence: TGCGCCAGCAGCTTGGCCGTGACAGGGGCTCCCTCTGGGGCCAACGTCCTGACTTTC. Protein sequence: CASSLAVTGAPSGANVLTF.

V and J are TRBV6-1 and TRBJ2-3; possibly TRBD1 for D (6 bases). This CDR3 region has 14 residues. Trimming took off 6 bases at V and 2 bases at J, with 12 bases between the two ends. The germline CDR1 and CDR2 sequences are MNHNS and SASEGT. CDR3 in DNA: TGTGCCAGCAGGAAGACAGGACTCACAGATACGCAGTATTTT. This encodes CASRKTGLTDTQYF.